This T cell receptor beta chain emerged from a study of CD8 T cells in ankylosing spondylitis. Whole-study findings and limits: A subset of motif variants has previously been described in the synovial fluid and blood of reactive arthritis. A TCR beta motif made of eight highly homologous variants seemed typical of ankylosing spondylitis blood.

MiXCR, applied by TCRdb to the 5' RACE reads, yields one record per CDR3 protein. The repertoire includes approximately 260,000 distinct CDR3 sequences, 8% to 9.5% of them detected once, and 6.8% sits in the top ten. There are many counts of this clonotype. Antigen unknown. V was pared by 1 base and J by 10 bases, with 11 bases between. The CDR3 has 13 residues. The J gene is TRBJ1-5, the V gene TRBV12-3 or TRBV12-4; D gene unclear. The receptor's source is a male donor with ankylosing spondylitis or in good health (not recorded which). Sequencing used blood, either unsorted or a sorted T cell fraction (not recorded which). CDR3 bases: TGTGCCAGCAGTTTAGAACGTCTAGGTCCCCAGCATTTT. This translates into CASSLERLGPQHF.